The next 14 T cell receptor beta chains were all read from a single sample in a study of T cell repertoires in cytomegalovirus infection. One entry per CDR3 protein, called by TCRdb with MiXCR from the reads. The sample shows roughly 220,000 distinct CDR3 sequences, less than 50% of them seen only once. For these receptors, no antigen is known. The input for sequencing was CD8+ T cells from cultured PBMCs, taken from culture after CMV antigen stimulation. The receptors come from a human donor in good health (CMV status not recorded). Some clones in this sample may be carry-over from other donors' samples.

In its sample, this clonotype was seen a few times. The chain combines TRBV27 with TRBJ1-5; D not certain. Germline V lookup: CDR1 MNHEY, CDR2 SMNVEV (reference sequence). The CDR3 runs to 12 residues. Trimming removed 5 bases at V and 7 bases at J, with 9 bases between. DNA of the CDR3: TGTGCCAGCAGTCCCCTTAACCAGCCCCAGCATTTT. Its translation: CASSPLNQPQHF.

The sample holds many counts of this clonotype. V and J are TRBV7-3 and TRBJ1-1, with D tentatively TRBD1 (5 bases). Germline CDR1 reads SGHTA; CDR2 reads FQGTGA. The V end lost 5 bases, the J end lost 1 base, and 17 bases lay between the germline ends. CDR3 size: 16 residues. CDR3 nucleotide sequence: TGTGCCAGCAGCCGCCTTTTGAGGGGCCAGAACACTGAAGCTTTCTTT. This translates into CASSRLLRGQNTEAFF.

This clonotype was seen a handful of times. This chain joins TRBV28 and TRBJ2-7, with D maybe TRBD2 (5 bases). Germline V gene lookup returns CDR1 MDHEN and CDR2 SYDVKM. V lost 6 bases to trimming and J lost 6 bases, with 21 bases between them. This CDR3 region has 15 residues. The CDR3 loop is CASRAWAVRAGEQYF. For the CDR3, the DNA is TGTGCCAGCAGGGCTTGGGCGGTCCGGGCGGGCGAGCAGTACTTC.

The chain links TRBV7-9 to TRBJ1-2; TRBD1 agrees at 9 bases. The J segment lost 5 bases and the V segment lost 7 bases, leaving 8 bases of the junction unmatched. The CDR3 is made up of 14 amino acids. Germline CDR1 and CDR2: SEHNR and FQNEAQ (reference sequence). CDR3 nucleotides: TGTGCCAGCACCCCAGCCGGGACAGGGTATGGCTACACCTTC. Amino acid sequence: CASTPAGTGYGYTF.

The chain carries TRBV25-1 and TRBJ2-1; 10 bases match TRBD1. The germline V gene encodes CDR1 MGHDK and CDR2 SYGVNS. The CDR3 has 15 amino acids. The V segment lost 6 bases and the J segment 6 bases; nucleotides outside the gene matches: 8. Written as DNA, the CDR3 is TGTGCCAGCAGGACCGGGACAGGGGCTGGCAATGAGCAGTTCTTC. This gives the protein CASRTGTGAGNEQFF.

This chain uses TRBV6-5 with TRBJ2-3; D might be TRBD2 (5 bases). The CDR3 spans 13 residues. V was cut by 3 bases and J by 5 bases, with 9 bases left in between. Germline V gives CDR1 MNHEY, CDR2 SVGAGI. CDR3 residues: CASSYFGGDTQYF. CDR3 DNA sequence: TGTGCCAGCAGTTATTTCGGAGGAGATACGCAGTATTTT.

This rearrangement joins TRBV10-3 to TRBJ1-1; tentative D call: TRBD1 (6 bases). The V and J ends lost 6 bases and 3 bases respectively, with 17 bases between them. The CDR3 contains 15 residues. Germline CDR1 ENHRY, CDR2 SYGVKD. This CDR3 is CAIRSFTGRDTEAFF. The CDR3 DNA follows: TGTGCCATCAGGTCATTTACAGGGAGGGACACTGAAGCTTTCTTT.

This clonotype was detected only once. A much larger clone sits a single nucleotide away, making a read error possible. The rearrangement joins TRBV7-2 to TRBJ2-1; TRBD2 agrees at 9 bases. The germline V gene encodes CDR1 SGHTA and CDR2 FQGNSA. With V trimmed by 0 bases and J by 6 bases, 3 bases remained unmatched. The CDR3 has 15 amino acids. The CDR3 region is CASSLASGSFNEQFF. For the CDR3, the DNA is TGTGCCAGCAGCTTAGCTAGCGGGAGTTTCAATGAGCAGTTCTTC.

The genes are TRBV27 and TRBJ1-1, with 11 positions matching TRBD1. The CDR3 sequence is 15 residues long. V trimming: 3 bases; J trimming: 5 bases; junction bases outside the gene matches: 5. Germline V gene data show CDR1 as MNHEY and CDR2 as SMNVEV (reference sequence). DNA for the CDR3: TGTGCCAGCAGTTTGGGGGACAGGGGGGGTACTGAAGCTTTCTTT. Its translation is CASSLGDRGGTEAFF.

This clonotype was seen a few times. The chain joins TRBV27 to TRBJ1-1; possibly TRBD1 for D (5 bases). This CDR3 is built from 12 residues. V was pared by 11 bases and J by 1 base, with 11 bases between. CDR1 and CDR2 (germline): MNHEY, SMNVEV (reference sequence). CDR3 sequence reads: CASRGPNTEAFF. CDR3 DNA: TGTGCCTCACGGGGCCCGAACACTGAAGCTTTCTTT.

In this sample, this clonotype turned up a few times. The chain is built from TRBV4-2 and TRBJ1-4; TRBD1 aligns across 9 bases. The germline V gene has CDR1 LGHNA and CDR2 YNFKEQ. V gave up 2 bases and J gave up 7 bases; unmatched junction bases: 5. The CDR3 is 15 residues long. Here the CDR3 DNA reads TGTGCCAGCAGCCAACCGACAGGGGGTATTGAAAAACTGTTTTTT. It translates to CASSQPTGGIEKLFF.

This chain links TRBV28 with TRBJ1-1; tentative D call: TRBD1 (6 bases). Per the germline V gene, CDR1 is MDHEN and CDR2 is SYDVKM. The CDR3 has 14 residues. Trimming pared 5 bases from V and 0 bases from J, leaving 10 bases between. CDR3 coding DNA: TGTGCCAGCAGTGACAGGATAATGAACACTGAAGCTTTCTTT. The encoded protein is CASSDRIMNTEAFF.

V gene TRBV6-5 combines with J gene TRBJ1-2; D uncertain. The CDR3 is made up of 11 amino acids. CDR1 and CDR2 from the germline V gene are MNHEY and SVGAGI. Trimming took off 2 bases at V and 10 bases at J, with 8 bases between the two ends. CDR3 DNA sequence: TGTGCCAGCAGTTACGCAGGTTACTACACCTTC. As protein: CASSYAGYYTF.

This clonotype has a handful of counts. V usage is TRBV11-2 and J usage is TRBJ2-2, with D unresolved. CDR3 length: 18 residues. V dropped 0 bases and J dropped 1 base, with 15 bases sitting between them. The germline gives CDR1 SGHAT, CDR2 FQNNGV. The CDR3, as DNA: TGTGCCAGCAGCTTAGAGTGGGTCAATTCTAAGAACACCGGGGAGCTGTTTTTT. This encodes CASSLEWVNSKNTGELFF.